These 17 T cell receptor beta chains were all obtained from the same sample, sequenced in a study of PD-1 blockade in classical Hodgkin lymphoma (dated by TCRdb to 2018 to 2020). The library was produced with the immunoSEQ multiplex PCR assay. TCRdb mirrors the immuneACCESS table, restricted to in-frame sequences. Some clones are absent from its copies; in checked studies, under half trace to an unresolved V gene, and the reason for the others is unknown. This sample is represented by about 14,000 clones; 70% to 90% of them were singletons. 0.7% to 0.85% of the sample is in the top ten clones. The time point label on this specimen signifies: newly diagnosed, previously untreated cHL patient sample. A Miltenyi CD4+ T cell isolation kit was used for magnetic negative selection to purify CD4+ T cells from thawed PBMCs. The sample taken for sequencing was CD4+ T cells from blood. The receptor source for this set is a human donor with classical Hodgkin lymphoma.

The table lists this clone with a count of one. The chain is built from TRBV6-5 and TRBJ2-7; tentative D call: TRBD2 (6 bases). V lost 4 bases and J 4 bases, leaving 11 bases between the germline ends. CDR1 MNHEY and CDR2 SVGAGI come from the germline V gene. The CDR3 totals 13 residues. The CDR3 region is CASSFPRGYEQYF. CDR3 coding DNA: TGTGCCAGCAGTTTCCCCCGGGGGTACGAGCAGTACTTC.

The chain joins TRBV7-9 to TRBJ2-7; TRBD2 aligns across 13 bases. This CDR3 comprises 16 residues. V lost 4 bases to trimming and J lost 7 bases; unmatched junction nucleotides: 10. Germline lookup yields CDR1 SEHNR and CDR2 FQNEAQ (reference sequence). The CDR3 region has the DNA TGTGCCAGCAGCTCCACGGGACTAGCGGGGCACTTTGAGCAGTACTTC. Translated: CASSSTGLAGHFEQYF.

The rearrangement links TRBV2 to TRBJ1-1, with D uncertain. The CDR3 totals 13 residues. Germline assignment: CDR1 SNHLY and CDR2 FYNNEI. V lost 7 bases to trimming and J lost 2 bases, with 11 bases between them. The CDR3 is CASTLDSNTEAFF. CDR3 coding DNA: TGTGCCAGCACCCTCGACTCAAACACTGAAGCTTTCTTT.

The CDR3 reads CASSIGGVKKSWNTEAFF. The CDR3 region has the DNA TGTGCCAGTAGTATTGGTGGGGTCAAGAAAAGTTGGAACACTGAAGCTTTCTTT. This sequence joins TRBV19 and TRBJ1-1; D is undetermined. The CDR3 covers 18 residues. CDR1 LNHDA and CDR2 SQIVND come from the germline V gene (reference sequence). Trimming took off 3 bases at V and 1 base at J, with 21 bases between the two ends.

The chain has TRBV27 and TRBJ2-1; D gene uncertain. The V end was cut by 2 bases, the J end by 4 bases, with 3 bases between. CDR1 and CDR2 (germline): MNHEY, SMNVEV (reference sequence). This CDR3 contains 12 residues. CDR3 amino acids: CASSLNYNEQFF. The CDR3 nucleotides read TGTGCCAGCAGTTTAAATTACAATGAGCAGTTCTTC.

This clone was found once. This chain links TRBV19 with TRBJ2-1; 7 bases align to TRBD1. The junction had 9 bases not matched to a gene; V was cut back by 3 bases and J by 4 bases. The CDR3 runs to 16 residues. Germline lookup yields CDR1 LNHDA and CDR2 SQIVND (reference sequence). The DNA for the CDR3 is TGTGCCAGTAGTATTACGGGACAGAGAATGTACAATGAGCAGTTCTTC. It yields the protein CASSITGQRMYNEQFF.

This rearrangement joins TRBV30 to TRBJ2-1, with 7 bases aligning to TRBD2. The CDR3 has 13 residues. Germline-derived CDR1 and CDR2 are GTSNPN and SVGIG (reference sequence). CDR3 sequence reads: CALTGGSYNEQFF. The CDR3 nucleotides read TGTGCTCTTACGGGGGGCTCCTACAATGAGCAGTTCTTC.

This chain uses TRBV5-8 with TRBJ1-2; 10 bases align to TRBD1. The junction had 9 bases not matched to a gene; V was cut back by 6 bases and J by 7 bases. Germline values: CDR1 SGHTS, CDR2 YDEGEE. The CDR3 covers 14 residues. CDR3 sequence (DNA): TGTGCCAGCAACGATAGACAGGGGGCTTTTGGCTACACCTTC. This sequence encodes CASNDRQGAFGYTF. The whole variable domain, filled in from reference TRBV5-8 and TRBJ1-2, reads EAGVTQSPTHLIKTRGQQATLRCSPISGHTSVYWYQQALGLGLQFLLWYDEGEERNRGNFPPRFSGRQFPNYSSELNVNALELEDSALYLCASNDRQGAFGYTFGSGTRLTVV.

The V and J genes are TRBV4-3 and TRBJ2-5, with unresolved D. The V gene's germline CDR1 is LGHNA and CDR2 YSLEER. The length of the CDR3 is 14 residues. V lost 4 bases, J lost 5 bases, and 14 bases lay in between. CDR3 DNA: TGCGCCAGCAGCCGGGGATTGACTGGGGAGACCCAGTACTTC. The encoded protein is CASSRGLTGETQYF.

The CDR3 sequence: CASSYGQGTDEQFF. CDR3 DNA sequence: TGCGCCAGCAGCTACGGACAGGGGACCGATGAGCAGTTCTTC. The genes are TRBV5-1 and TRBJ2-1; the match to TRBD1 covers 9 bases. Germline-derived CDR1 and CDR2 are SGHRS and YFSETQ. With 3 bases clipped from V and 8 bases from J, the junction kept 6 bases outside the gene matches. The CDR3 totals 14 residues.

Points on this clone: Mismatch with germline at one junction end may stem from a read error. This chain links TRBV4-2 with TRBJ2-1; 8 nucleotides line up with TRBD2. The CDR3 sequence is 15 residues long. Germline CDR1 reads LGHNA; CDR2 reads YNFKEQ. This CDR3 is CASSQDRLAGSSSVF. Written as DNA, the CDR3 is TGTGCCAGCAGCCAAGATAGGCTAGCGGGTAGCTCGTCGGTCTTC.

The CDR3 DNA follows: TGTGCCAGCAGTTACTCCCCATGGGGCGGCAATCAGCCCCAGCATTTT. It codes for CASSYSPWGGNQPQHF. The J gene is TRBJ1-5, the V gene TRBV6-6, with D perhaps TRBD1 (5 bases). Trimming left V 0 bases short and J 2 bases short, with 11 bases between. The CDR3 is 16 amino acids. Germline CDR1 reads MNHNY; CDR2 reads SVGAGI (reference sequence).

The chain joins TRBV2 to TRBJ2-2; D possibly corresponds to TRBD2 (6 bases). This CDR3 spans 13 amino acids. V lost 9 bases, J lost 9 bases, and 17 bases lay in between. Germline V CDR1 and CDR2: SNHLY, FYNNEI. The CDR3 nucleotides read TGTGCCAGTAGCGGAGATCCGCCCCGGGAGCTGTTTTTT. As protein: CASSGDPPRELFF. The variable domain in full, completed from reference TRBV2 and TRBJ2-2, reads EPEVTQTPSHQVTQMGQEVILRCVPISNHLYFYWYRQILGQKVEFLVSFYNNEISEKSEIFDDQFSVERPDGSNFTLKIRSTKLEDSAMYFCASSGDPPRELFFGEGSRLTVL.

The V gene is TRBV7-2, the J gene TRBJ2-7, with a weak D call TRBD1 (7 bases). CDR3 length: 16 residues. The germline V and J ends were trimmed by 1 base and 0 bases, with 13 bases remaining between them. Germline CDR1 is SGHTA and CDR2 is FQGNSA. The CDR3 bases are TGTGCCAGCAGCTTAGATGGCGGGACAGCCTCCTACGAGCAGTACTTC. This encodes CASSLDGGTASYEQYF. The full variable domain, completed using reference TRBV7-2 and TRBJ2-7, is GAGVSQSPSNKVTEKGKDVELRCDPISGHTALYWYRQSLGQGLEFLIYFQGNSAPDKSGLPSDRFSAERTGGSVSTLTIQRTQQEDSAVYLCASSLDGGTASYEQYFGPGTRLTVT.

The chain employs TRBV27 and TRBJ2-5, with 9 positions matching TRBD1. The CDR3 runs to 15 residues. Trimming took 5 bases from V and 3 from J; bases not matched to a gene: 7. Germline V CDR1 and CDR2: MNHEY, SMNVEV (reference sequence). The CDR3 loop reads CASSTRDRGKETQYF. CDR3 sequence (DNA): TGTGCCAGCAGTACGAGAGACAGGGGGAAAGAGACCCAGTACTTC.

This clone was found once. The chain has TRBV7-2 and TRBJ2-1, with 9 bases identical to TRBD2. From germline, CDR1 is SGHTA and CDR2 FQGNSA. V lost 5 bases, J lost 3 bases, and 5 bases stayed unmatched. CDR3 length: 15 amino acids. Here the CDR3 DNA reads TGTGCCAGCAGCGCCGGGACTAGCTACTACAATGAGCAGTTCTTC. It translates to CASSAGTSYYNEQFF. The whole variable domain, filled in from reference TRBV7-2 and TRBJ2-1, reads GAGVSQSPSNKVTEKGKDVELRCDPISGHTALYWYRQSLGQGLEFLIYFQGNSAPDKSGLPSDRFSAERTGGSVSTLTIQRTQQEDSAVYLCASSAGTSYYNEQFFGPGTRLTVL.

A few counts support this clone. The gene calls are TRBV19 and TRBJ2-2; TRBD1 aligns across 7 bases. J was trimmed by 8 bases and V by 5 bases; bases with no gene match: 8. The CDR3 runs 14 residues. Germline V gene lookup returns CDR1 LNHDA and CDR2 SQIVND (reference sequence). CDR3 region: CASSPRTGPGELFF. The DNA for the CDR3 is TGTGCCAGTAGTCCCCGGACAGGTCCTGGGGAGCTGTTTTTT.